This T cell receptor (beta chain) is drawn from a study of graft-versus-host responses after intestinal transplantation. General observations from the study: Levels of circulating GvH clones at their peak were associated with early post-transplant HvG declines. Some patients had graft-donor T cell macrochimerism. In their allografts, the ratios of graft-versus-host to host-versus-graft T cell clones were high. Ileal or blood samples showed some GvH clones first, and such clones were also found in recipient marrow.

Profiled with immunoSEQ multiplex PCR; TCRdb holds only in-frame clones, not every one. The data hold about 130,000 clones, with 85% to 95% observed a single time. The V and J ends lost 2 bases and 1 base, in that order; junction bases with no gene match: 4. This CDR3 has 16 residues. Germline CDR1 and CDR2: SGHTA and FQGTGA. As regards this clone: What it binds is not known.

This clonotype was sampled from a human donor who received an intestinal transplant. This material consisted of unstimulated CD4+ T cells sorted from spleen or lymph node cells, taken before intestinal transplant. The rearrangement joins TRBV7-3 to TRBJ2-3; 9 positions match TRBD2. The CDR3 sequence: CASSLSLAGGTDTQYF. The CDR3 DNA reads as TGTGCCAGCAGCTTATCCTTAGCGGGAGGCACAGATACGCAGTATTTT.